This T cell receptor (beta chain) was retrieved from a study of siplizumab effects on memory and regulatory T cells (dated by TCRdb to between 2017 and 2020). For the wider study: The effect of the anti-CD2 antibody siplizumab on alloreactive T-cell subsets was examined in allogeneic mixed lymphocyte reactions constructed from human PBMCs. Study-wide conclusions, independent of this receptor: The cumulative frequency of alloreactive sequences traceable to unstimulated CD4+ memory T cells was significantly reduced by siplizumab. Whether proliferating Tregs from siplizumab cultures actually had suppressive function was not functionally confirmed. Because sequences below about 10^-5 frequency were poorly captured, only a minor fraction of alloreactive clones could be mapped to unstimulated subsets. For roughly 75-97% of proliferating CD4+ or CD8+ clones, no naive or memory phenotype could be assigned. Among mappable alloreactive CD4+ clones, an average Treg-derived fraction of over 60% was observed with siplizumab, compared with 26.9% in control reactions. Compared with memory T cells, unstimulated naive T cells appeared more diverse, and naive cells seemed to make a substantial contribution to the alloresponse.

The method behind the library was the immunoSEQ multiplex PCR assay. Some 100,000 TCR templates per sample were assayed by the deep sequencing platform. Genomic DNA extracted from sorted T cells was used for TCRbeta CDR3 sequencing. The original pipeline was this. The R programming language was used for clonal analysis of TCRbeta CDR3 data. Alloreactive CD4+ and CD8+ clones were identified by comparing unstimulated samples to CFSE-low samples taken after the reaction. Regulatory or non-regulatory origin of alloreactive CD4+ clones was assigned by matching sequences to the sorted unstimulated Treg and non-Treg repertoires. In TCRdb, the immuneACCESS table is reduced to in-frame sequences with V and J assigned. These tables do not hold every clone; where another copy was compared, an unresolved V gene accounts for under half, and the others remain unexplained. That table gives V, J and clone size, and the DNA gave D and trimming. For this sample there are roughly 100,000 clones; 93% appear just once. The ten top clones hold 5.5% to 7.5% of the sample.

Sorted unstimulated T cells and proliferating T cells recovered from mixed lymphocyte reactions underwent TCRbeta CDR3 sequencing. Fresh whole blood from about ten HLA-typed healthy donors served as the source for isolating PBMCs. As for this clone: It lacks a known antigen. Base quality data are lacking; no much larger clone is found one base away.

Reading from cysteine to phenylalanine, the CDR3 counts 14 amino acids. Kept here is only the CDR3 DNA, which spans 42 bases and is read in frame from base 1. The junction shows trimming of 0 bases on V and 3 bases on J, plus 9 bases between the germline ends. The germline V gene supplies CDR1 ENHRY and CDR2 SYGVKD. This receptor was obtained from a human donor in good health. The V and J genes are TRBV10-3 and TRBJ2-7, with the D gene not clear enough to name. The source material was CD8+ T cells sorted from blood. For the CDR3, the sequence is CAISESIGVYEQYF. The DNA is TGTGCCATCAGTGAGTCGATTGGGGTCTACGAGCAGTACTTC.